What follows are 10 T cell receptor beta chains derived from one specimen sequenced in a study of cytomegalovirus exposure and HLA in healthy donors. Amplification used 60 Vbeta primers and 13 Jbeta primers. Sequencing used immunoSEQ multiplex PCR; TCRdb keeps in-frame clones, though not all of them. Of 90,000 or so clones in the sample, just under 70% were seen once. The specimen was PBMCs. Every receptor here comes from a man aged 50-59 years in good health and CMV-seronegative.

The chain couples TRBV6-5 to TRBJ1-6; weak D call: TRBD1 (5 bases). The germline V gene encodes CDR1 MNHEY and CDR2 SVGAGI. The V end lost 6 bases, the J end lost 6 bases, and 9 bases lay between the germline ends. The CDR3 length is 13 residues. CDR3 bases: TGTGCCAGCAGCTATGACAGTAATTCACCCCTCCACTTT. It yields the protein CASSYDSNSPLHF.

V is TRBV29-1 and J is TRBJ1-1; 7 bases fit TRBD1. Trimming cost V 6 bases and J 4 bases; bases outside gene matches: 8. Germline assignment: CDR1 SQVTM and CDR2 ANQGSEA. This CDR3 has 13 amino acids. The chain's CDR3 is CSVDPGQATEAFF. CDR3 bases: TGCAGCGTGGATCCCGGACAGGCCACTGAAGCTTTCTTT.

Of note for this clone: A far larger clone differs by one base, so this is likely a read error. The chain uses TRBV25-1 and TRBJ2-7, with D maybe TRBD2 (5 bases). Between the trimmed V and J ends, which lost 8 bases and 7 bases, there was a span of 15 bases. Germline V gives CDR1 MGHDK, CDR2 SYGVNS. The CDR3 length is 12 residues. CDR3 sequence: CASRFTPGEQYF. For the CDR3, the DNA is TGTGCCAGCCGTTTCACACCGGGGGAGCAGTACTTC.

This clone was picked up a small number of times. The genes are TRBV29-1 and TRBJ1-4, with 7 bases identical to TRBD1. The CDR3 is 14 amino acids. CDR1 is SQVTM, CDR2 ANQGSEA, per germline. After removal of 7 bases from V and 5 bases from J, the junction contained 10 bases not matched to a gene. The DNA for the CDR3 is TGCAGCGCCATAAGACAGGGCTACAATGAAAAACTGTTTTTT. It encodes CSAIRQGYNEKLFF.

The chain couples TRBV19 to TRBJ2-3; 12 bases are shared with TRBD2. CDR1 LNHDA and CDR2 SQIVND come from the germline V gene (reference sequence). The CDR3 extends over 16 amino acids. The V gene end was trimmed by 4 bases and the J gene end by 5 bases; junction bases not matched to a gene: 7. CDR3 amino acids: CASSNFRTSGEDTQYF. The CDR3 DNA reads as TGTGCCAGTAGTAACTTCAGGACTAGCGGGGAAGATACGCAGTATTTT.

V gene TRBV30 combines with J gene TRBJ1-1, with D unresolved. Trimming left V 5 bases short and J 5 bases short, with 15 bases between. CDR1 GTSNPN and CDR2 SVGIG come from the germline V gene (reference sequence). This CDR3 spans 13 amino acids. CDR3 protein: CAWERWMETEAFF. CDR3 DNA: TGTGCCTGGGAACGGTGGATGGAGACTGAAGCTTTCTTT.

The chain recombines TRBV6-5 with TRBJ1-1, with D hard to call. The germline V and J ends were trimmed by 4 bases and 0 bases, with 9 bases remaining between them. The length of the CDR3 is 14 residues. Germline V lookup: CDR1 MNHEY, CDR2 SVGAGI. CDR3 DNA: TGTGCCAGCAGTTCGAGATTCATGAACACTGAAGCTTTCTTT. Protein product: CASSSRFMNTEAFF.

This clone was detected only once. The CDR3 loop reads CAPLSPPLALSEQYF. CDR3 bases: TGTGCTCCCCTTAGTCCCCCTCTAGCTTTGAGCGAGCAGTACTTC. The chain recombines TRBV9 with TRBJ2-7; TRBD2 is a possible D gene (5 bases). Germline lookup yields CDR1 SGDLS and CDR2 YYNGEE. The CDR3 runs to 15 residues.

V usage is TRBV6-5 and J usage is TRBJ1-5; 10 bases are a match to TRBD1. This CDR3 contains 16 residues. V was clipped by 4 bases and J by 5 bases; unmatched bases: 8. Germline loops: CDR1 MNHEY, CDR2 SVGAGI. As DNA, the CDR3 is TGTGCCAGCAGTTCGAGGACAGGGGGTGTCGATCAGCCCCAGCATTTT. Residues: CASSSRTGGVDQPQHF.

The chain recombines TRBV5-1 with TRBJ1-1, with 9 bases matching TRBD1. CDR1 and CDR2 (germline): SGHRS, YFSETQ. J was trimmed by 5 bases and V by 2 bases; bases with no gene match: 7. CDR3 length equals 15 residues. The CDR3 sequence: CASSFMGQGNTEAFF. The DNA for the CDR3 is TGCGCCAGCAGCTTTATGGGACAGGGTAATACTGAAGCTTTCTTT.